The rows below give T cell receptor beta chains drawn from one sample of a study of T cell repertoires in cytomegalovirus infection. TCRdb processed the reads anew with MiXCR; each CDR3 protein has one entry. The sample lists over 250,000 distinct CDR3 sequences, less than 25% occurring once. Their antigens remain unidentified. The specimen was cultured PBMCs, collected from culture after CMV antigen stimulation. These receptors were taken from a human donor in good health (CMV status not recorded). Some clones in this sample may be carry-over from other donors' samples. CDR3s include the opening cysteine and the closing phenylalanine or tryptophan. D genes are given only for firm matches. Part of the rows lack a size; the others show once, few, many or a class for expanded clones.

clone_size j_call d_call v_call cdr3_nt cdr3_aa
many TRBJ1-6 TRBD1 TRBV12-3/TRBV12-4 TGTGCCAGCAGTTCGGGACAGCCTTCACCCCTCCACTTT CASSSGQPSPLHF
few TRBJ2-2 NA TRBV19 TGTGCCAGTGCGCCGTTGGGTCGAACCGGGGAGCTGTTTTTT CASAPLGRTGELFF
NA TRBJ2-1 NA TRBV20-1 TGCAGTGCTAGGGCTGGTTATTCGAACAATGGTGAGCAGTTCTTC CSARAGYSNNGEQFF
few TRBJ1-1 NA TRBV19 TGTGCCAGTAGCCATCGGGGGGTGAACACTGAAGCTTTCTTT CASSHRGVNTEAFF
NA TRBJ2-3 TRBD2 TRBV4-1 TGCGCCAGCAGCCAGGCCGTCGGAGCGGGAGTGACAGATACGCAGTATTTT CASSQAVGAGVTDTQYF
NA TRBJ2-2 NA TRBV4-3 TGCGCCAGCAGCCAAGATTTATTGGCCGGGGAGCTGTTTTTT CASSQDLLAGELFF
NA TRBJ2-5 TRBD2 TRBV7-2 TGTGCCAGCAGCTTAGATACTAGCGTTAGAGTAGAGACCCAGTACTTC CASSLDTSVRVETQYF
few TRBJ1-2 TRBD1 TRBV29-1 TGCAGCGTGCGAACACAGGGGAAGGGTGGCTACACCTTC CSVRTQGKGGYTF
few TRBJ2-3 NA TRBV5-4 TGTGCCAGCAGCTCTCCCGGGAATACGCAGTATTTT CASSSPGNTQYF
many TRBJ1-5 TRBD1 TRBV6-5 TGTGCCAGCAGCGAAAAGGACAGGGTGAATCAGCCCCAGCATTTT CASSEKDRVNQPQHF
NA TRBJ1-2 NA TRBV15 TGTGCCACCAGCCTCCCTGGGGGTGGCTACACCTTC CATSLPGGGYTF
many TRBJ1-3 NA TRBV12-3/TRBV12-4 TGTGCCAGCAGTCCCTTAGGGACCCCGGGAAACACCATATATTTT CASSPLGTPGNTIYF
NA TRBJ2-7 NA TRBV11-3 TGTGCCAGCAGCTCCGACTGGGGACCTGGCGTGCAGTACTTC CASSSDWGPGVQYF
once TRBJ2-7 TRBD2 TRBV20-1 TGCAGTGCTAGAGTAGCGGGAGGGCCCCCCTACGAGCAGTACTTC CSARVAGGPPYEQYF